What follows are 7 T cell receptor beta chains derived from one specimen sequenced in a study of T cell responses to AZD1222 COVID-19 vaccine. Clones were read by immunoSEQ multiplex PCR, and TCRdb kept only the in-frame ones, dropping some. The table lists about 160,000 clones, 92% of them singletons. Sequences were derived from peripheral blood, sampled 28 days after the second AZD1222 dose. These receptors originate from an adult who received the AZD1222 COVID-19 vaccine.

The V call is TRBV12-5, the J call TRBJ2-5, with 8 bases that match TRBD1. Germline assignment: CDR1 LGHNT and CDR2 FRNRAP. The CDR3 runs to 16 residues. With V trimmed by 5 bases and J by 4 bases, 12 bases remained unmatched. This chain's CDR3 is CASGPRTGRLGETQYF. The CDR3 DNA follows: TGTGCTAGTGGTCCTAGGACAGGGCGGTTGGGAGAGACCCAGTACTTC.

In its sample, this clone was seen once. This chain joins TRBV5-5 and TRBJ1-2; D might be TRBD1 (5 bases). There are 17 residues in the CDR3. V was clipped by 0 bases and J by 4 bases, with 19 bases between them. The germline V gene has CDR1 SGHKS and CDR2 YYEKEE (reference sequence). The CDR3 sequence: CASSLVTRARAGYGYTF. CDR3 DNA: TGTGCCAGCAGCTTGGTAACGCGGGCCAGGGCAGGCTATGGCTACACCTTC.

The chain carries TRBV11-3 and TRBJ2-3; D possibly corresponds to TRBD2 (6 bases). The CDR3 length is 17 residues. Deletions cut 1 base from V and 1 base from J, with 15 bases between. Looked up from germline, CDR1 is SGHNT and CDR2 is YENEEA. CDR3 DNA: TGTGCCAGCAGCTTAGGTAACGCGGGATCGGGCACAGATACGCAGTATTTT. Its translation is CASSLGNAGSGTDTQYF.

The chain carries TRBV5-1 and TRBJ2-4; D uncertain. V gave up 0 bases and J gave up 11 bases, with 9 bases separating them. In germline, CDR1 is SGHRS, CDR2 YFSETQ. The CDR3 contains 12 residues. Here the CDR3 DNA reads TGCGCCAGCAGCTTGGTAGGCGCCTTTCAGTACTTC. Encoded protein: CASSLVGAFQYF. Full variable domain (remainder filled in from reference TRBV5-1 and TRBJ2-4): KAGVTQTPRYLIKTRGQQVTLSCSPISGHRSVSWYQQTPGQGLQFLFEYFSETQRNKGNFPGRFSGRQFSNSRSEMNVSTLELGDSALYLCASSLVGAFQYFGAGTRLSVL.

The CDR3: CASSPLKFGLNEQFF. CDR3 nucleotide sequence: TGTGCCAGCTCACCCCTCAAATTCGGACTCAATGAGCAGTTCTTC. This chain connects TRBV18 to TRBJ2-1; D perhaps matches TRBD2 (5 bases). CDR3 length equals 15 residues. V gave up 3 bases and J gave up 6 bases, with 15 bases separating them. Germline V gene data show CDR1 as KGHSH and CDR2 as LQKENI.

The CDR3 DNA is TGTGCCAGCAGCTCGGGGGCAGACAGGGTGGGTTCACCCCTCCACTTT. It translates to CASSSGADRVGSPLHF. The chain recombines TRBV11-3 with TRBJ1-6; 7 bases are shared with TRBD1. There are 16 residues in the CDR3. V lost 4 bases to trimming and J lost 9 bases; unmatched junction nucleotides: 12. Germline CDR1 is SGHNT and CDR2 is YENEEA.

This chain joins TRBV7-9 and TRBJ2-7, with 13 nucleotides matching TRBD2. CDR3 size: 21 residues. V gave up 5 bases and J gave up 1 base; unmatched junction bases: 20. CDR1 SEHNR and CDR2 FQNEAQ come from the germline V gene (reference sequence). The CDR3 bases are TGTGCCAGCAGCACCCCATCGGGTCGCGGGACTAGCGGGATAGGTTCCTACGAGCAGTACTTC. It encodes CASSTPSGRGTSGIGSYEQYF.